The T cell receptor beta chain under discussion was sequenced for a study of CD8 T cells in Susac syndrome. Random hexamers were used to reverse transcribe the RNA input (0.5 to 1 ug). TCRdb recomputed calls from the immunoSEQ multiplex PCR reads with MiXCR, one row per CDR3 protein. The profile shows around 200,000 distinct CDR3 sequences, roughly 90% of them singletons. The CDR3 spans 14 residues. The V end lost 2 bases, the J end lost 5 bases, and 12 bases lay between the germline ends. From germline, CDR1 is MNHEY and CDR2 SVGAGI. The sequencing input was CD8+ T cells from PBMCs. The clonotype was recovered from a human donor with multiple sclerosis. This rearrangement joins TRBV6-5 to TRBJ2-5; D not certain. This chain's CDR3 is CASSYDPETETQYF. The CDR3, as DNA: TGTGCCAGCAGTTACGACCCTGAAACTGAGACCCAGTACTTC.